This T cell receptor beta chain came from a study of blood T cell repertoires in COVID-19. Study information: The United States, Italy and Spain were the sources of the acute and convalescent COVID-19 samples. In each case, the material was cDNA or gDNA derived from T cells, B-cell-depleted T cells, or PBMCs.

Those enrolled in Seattle joined during active infection and were followed longitudinally afterward. Original handling: Reference gene primer amplification gave nucleated cell count estimates. TCRdb's table, derived via immunoSEQ multiplex PCR, lists solely in-frame clones and lacks some. Clone size and V and J calls were adopted from that table, with D and trimming inferred from the DNA. Of 250,000 to 400,000 clones listed, around 88% are singletons. J was trimmed by 1 base and V by 0 bases; bases with no gene match: 20. In germline, CDR1 is MNHEY, CDR2 SMNVEV (reference sequence). The CDR3 extends over 22 amino acids.

This chain connects TRBV27 to TRBJ1-3; 8 bases align to TRBD1. Sequencing was performed on peripheral blood. The clonotype was recovered from a woman between 25 and 40 years old with COVID-19, enrolled during active disease. The CDR3 region is CASSLSILRGRTGTGSGNTIYF. The CDR3 DNA follows: TGTGCCAGCAGTTTATCGATTTTAAGAGGGCGAACGGGGACAGGATCTGGAAACACCATATATTTT.